This is a list of T cell receptor beta chains from one sample in a study of blood T cell repertoires in COVID-19. The protocol was immunoSEQ multiplex PCR, while the TCRdb copy is restricted to in-frame clones and leaves out a portion. The sample consists of 200,000 to 250,000 clones, roughly 89% of them appearing once. The sample was PBMCs or T cells enriched from blood (not recorded which). The receptors shown here come from a man younger than 35 with acute COVID-19. Each CDR3 is given with its conserved first and last residue.

v_call,j_call,cdr3_aa
TRBV28,TRBJ1-1,CASSLGRVSEAFF
TRBV4-1,TRBJ2-3,CASSQFRGVTDTQYF
TRBV6-5,TRBJ1-5,CASSYDLNQPQHF
TRBV28,TRBJ1-1,CASSPIPRSRHTEAFF
TRBV20-1,TRBJ2-1,CSASRAPGLAAKPYNEQFF
TRBV28,TRBJ1-4,CASSSQGGSEKLFF
TRBV28,TRBJ1-5,CASSSGGQPQHF
TRBV5-6,TRBJ2-3,CASSLQWTDTQYF
TRBV6-5,TRBJ1-6,CASSPRGNSPLHF
TRBV6-5,TRBJ2-7,CASSYGPGTYEQYF
TRBV3-1/TRBV3-2,TRBJ2-1,CASSPPGTGVRVNEQFF
TRBV6-5,TRBJ1-2,CASSYGGEDYGYTF
TRBV10-2,TRBJ2-1,CASRPTGPSSYNEQFF
TRBV4-1,TRBJ2-7,CASSQDGTSGEQYF
TRBV19,TRBJ1-2,CASSPGGAYLSNYGYTF
TRBV11-3,TRBJ1-1,CASSQGGGLIMNTEAFF
TRBV30,TRBJ1-2,CAWSVQGDYGYTF
TRBV7-2,TRBJ2-5,CASSFRPSREETQYF
TRBV19,TRBJ2-1,CASSHPSGESYNEQFF